These 30 T cell receptor beta chains originate from one sample sequenced in a study of blood T cell repertoires in COVID-19. The repertoire was sequenced with immunoSEQ multiplex PCR; TCRdb's copy has only in-frame clones and lacks some. The data hold 65,000 to 95,000 clones, with roughly 78% observed a single time. The source material was peripheral blood. The receptors come from a man between 60 and 75 years old with COVID-19, enrolled during active disease.

The J gene is TRBJ2-7, the V gene TRBV6-1, with D possibly matching TRBD2 (5 bases). Trimming took 0 bases from V and 2 from J, leaving 11 bases between them. CDR1 is MNHNS, CDR2 SASEGT, per germline. There are 15 residues in the CDR3. The CDR3: CASSEAMGSPYEQYF. The CDR3 DNA is TGTGCCAGCAGTGAAGCGATGGGGAGTCCCTACGAGCAGTACTTC.

The chain joins TRBV7-2 to TRBJ2-7; TRBD2 matches at 11 bases. From germline, CDR1 is SGHTA and CDR2 FQGNSA. The CDR3 consists of 17 residues. After removal of 2 bases from V and 7 bases from J, the junction contained 13 bases not matched to a gene. The CDR3 region has the DNA TGTGCCAGCAGCTTACAGTTAATAGCGGGAGGGCCCGATGAGCAGTACTTC. Translated: CASSLQLIAGGPDEQYF. The complete variable domain, with remaining parts taken from reference TRBV7-2 and TRBJ2-7, reads GAGVSQSPSNKVTEKGKDVELRCDPISGHTALYWYRQSLGQGLEFLIYFQGNSAPDKSGLPSDRFSAERTGGSVSTLTIQRTQQEDSAVYLCASSLQLIAGGPDEQYFGPGTRLTVT.

This clone was counted a few times. V gene TRBV29-1 combines with J gene TRBJ2-7, with 8 bases identical to TRBD2. The CDR3 extends over 12 amino acids. Germline V gene lookup returns CDR1 SQVTM and CDR2 ANQGSEA. After removal of 7 bases from V and 2 bases from J, the junction contained 4 bases not matched to a gene. The CDR3 loop reads CSALAGPYEQYF. CDR3 bases: TGCAGCGCATTAGCGGGACCCTACGAGCAGTACTTC.

This clone was counted once. V gene TRBV5-1 combines with J gene TRBJ2-7; D might be TRBD1 (5 bases). In germline, CDR1 is SGHRS, CDR2 YFSETQ. The CDR3 has 12 amino acids. V gave up 3 bases and J gave up 3 bases, with 7 bases separating them. CDR3 nucleotides: TGCGCCAGCAGCTCGCAGGGCTACGAGCAGTACTTC. Translating gives CASSSQGYEQYF.

The rearrangement joins TRBV7-9 to TRBJ2-3; maybe TRBD1 (6 bases). With 2 bases removed from V and 0 bases from J, the gap between germline ends came to 6 bases. Germline V CDR1 and CDR2: SEHNR, FQNEAQ (reference sequence). The CDR3 runs 14 residues. The CDR3 spells CASSLTGSTDTQYF. CDR3 DNA: TGTGCCAGCAGCTTAACAGGGAGCACAGATACGCAGTATTTT.

This clone was recorded once. This chain links TRBV19 with TRBJ2-5; 8 positions match TRBD2. Trimming removed 1 base from V and 5 bases from J; junction bases left unmatched: 3. This CDR3 contains 14 residues. The germline CDR1 and CDR2 sequences are LNHDA and SQIVND (reference sequence). The CDR3 loop reads CASSIVPSGETQYF. The CDR3 nucleotides are TGTGCCAGTAGTATAGTCCCTAGCGGGGAGACCCAGTACTTC.

This clone was found many times. The V and J genes are TRBV6-5 and TRBJ1-2; D possibly corresponds to TRBD1 (5 bases). The CDR3 contains 15 residues. The ends were cut back, 2 bases at V and 4 bases at J, with 14 bases in the middle. CDR1 and CDR2 (germline): MNHEY, SVGAGI. The CDR3 DNA is TGTGCCAGCAGTTACGGACACAGCATAAGCTATGGCTACACCTTC. Protein: CASSYGHSISYGYTF.

This rearrangement joins TRBV7-2 to TRBJ2-3; 9 positions match TRBD1. In germline, CDR1 is SGHTA, CDR2 FQGNSA. The CDR3 length is 16 residues. With 5 bases clipped from V and 4 bases from J, the junction kept 10 bases outside the gene matches. CDR3 DNA sequence: TGTGCCAGCAGCCCGGGGACAGGGACTATATCAGATACGCAGTATTTT. Protein sequence: CASSPGTGTISDTQYF.

This clone is deemed medium-sized. This chain uses TRBV6-4 with TRBJ1-5; 11 positions agree with TRBD1. The CDR3 has 18 amino acids. V shed 6 bases and J 1 base; nucleotides not matched to a gene: 11. Germline CDR1 reads MRHNA; CDR2 reads SNTAGT. The CDR3 loop reads CASRGQGASLGSNQPQHF. The CDR3 coding sequence is TGTGCCAGCAGAGGACAGGGGGCCTCTTTGGGGAGCAATCAGCCCCAGCATTTT.

The V and J genes are TRBV27 and TRBJ2-7; TRBD1 agrees at 8 bases. V shed 0 bases, J shed 4 bases, and the junction held 8 bases outside the gene matches. Germline V gene data show CDR1 as MNHEY and CDR2 as SMNVEV (reference sequence). The CDR3 loop spans 16 amino acids. The CDR3 DNA reads TGTGCCAGCAGTTTATCTCGCGGACAGGGTCGATACGAGCAGTACTTC. Amino acids: CASSLSRGQGRYEQYF.

This clone has just one count. V is TRBV12-3 or TRBV12-4 and J is TRBJ1-6; D uncertain. Trimming pared 5 bases from V and 9 bases from J, leaving 11 bases between. The CDR3 runs to 13 residues. The CDR3 region is CASSRNSGSPLHF. CDR3 DNA sequence: TGTGCCAGCAGTAGAAACAGCGGTTCACCCCTCCACTTT.

This clone was counted only a few times. The V and J genes are TRBV12-3 or TRBV12-4 and TRBJ2-2; D might be TRBD1 (6 bases). Trimming took off 6 bases at V and 10 bases at J, with 12 bases between the two ends. The CDR3 is 12 amino acids. The CDR3 spells CASRKQGLELFF. CDR3 sequence (DNA): TGTGCCAGCAGGAAACAGGGTCTGGAGCTGTTTTTT.

The sample holds a few counts of this clone. The chain joins TRBV5-1 to TRBJ2-5, with 8 bases aligning to TRBD2. V lost 2 bases to trimming and J lost 3 bases; unmatched junction nucleotides: 6. This CDR3 has 15 amino acids. Germline V lookup: CDR1 SGHRS, CDR2 YFSETQ. Written as DNA, the CDR3 is TGCGCCAGCAGCTTAGGAGGGACTAGGGAAGAGACCCAGTACTTC. It specifies CASSLGGTREETQYF.

This clone was recorded only once. The chain joins TRBV6-2 or TRBV6-3 to TRBJ2-7, with a possible D match to TRBD2 (5 bases). The CDR3 totals 15 residues. In germline, CDR1 is MNHEY, CDR2 SVGEGT. The germline V and J ends were trimmed by 2 bases and 2 bases, with 13 bases remaining between them. CDR3 amino acids: CASSYPEAGTYEQYF. The CDR3 DNA sequence: TGTGCCAGCAGTTACCCTGAGGCGGGTACCTACGAGCAGTACTTC.

This clone appeared a few times. The chain recombines TRBV18 with TRBJ2-1; 9 bases are a match to TRBD1. V lost 5 bases to trimming and J lost 7 bases; unmatched junction nucleotides: 12. This CDR3 region has 16 residues. CDR1 is KGHSH and CDR2 is LQKENI in the germline V gene. CDR3 DNA: TGTGCCAGCTCAGGCCGGGACAGGGAAATTTGGAATGAGCAGTTCTTC. It encodes CASSGRDREIWNEQFF.

The table lists this clone with a few counts. This sequence joins TRBV3-1 (or the pseudogene TRBV3-2) and TRBJ1-2; tentative D call: TRBD1 (6 bases). Germline CDR1 reads LGHDT; CDR2 reads YNNKEL (reference sequence). The CDR3 spans 14 residues. Trimming removed 2 bases from V and 8 bases from J, with 15 bases in between. The CDR3 region has the DNA TGTGCCAGCAGCCAACCGAGGGGGAAGGGCGGCTACACCTTC. It specifies CASSQPRGKGGYTF.

The rearrangement uses TRBV7-2 and TRBJ2-3, with 13 bases identical to TRBD2. Germline assignment: CDR1 SGHTA and CDR2 FQGNSA. V dropped 2 bases and J dropped 3; count of bases not matched to a gene: 8. The CDR3 length is 18 residues. CDR3: CASSLTQGLAGATDTQYF. For the CDR3, the DNA is TGTGCCAGCAGCTTAACGCAAGGACTAGCGGGAGCAACAGATACGCAGTATTTT.

This chain connects TRBV10-3 to TRBJ2-3; D not certain. This CDR3 is built from 14 residues. Per germline, CDR1 ENHRY and CDR2 SYGVKD. Trimming took 10 bases from V and 0 from J, leaving 14 bases between them. CDR3 nucleotides: TGTGCCACCACAACTGACTCCAGCACAGATACGCAGTATTTT. Translating gives CATTTDSSTDTQYF.

This clone occurred a few times. This chain connects TRBV18 to TRBJ1-2; D is unclear. Germline assignment: CDR1 KGHSH and CDR2 LQKENI. This CDR3 spans 15 amino acids. Trimming cost V 3 bases and J 2 bases, with 13 bases left between them. CDR3 loop: CASSPPFRSNYGYTF. CDR3 in DNA: TGTGCCAGCTCACCCCCCTTTAGGAGCAACTATGGCTACACCTTC.

The chain joins TRBV19 to TRBJ1-6; no clear D. Germline V CDR1 and CDR2: LNHDA, SQIVND (reference sequence). The CDR3 runs 15 residues. V lost 4 bases and J 13 bases, leaving 20 bases between the germline ends. Here the CDR3 reads CASSTGRTSGGPLHF. The CDR3 nucleotides read TGTGCCAGTAGTACAGGACGGACGTCCGGAGGGCCCCTCCACTTT.

The chain carries TRBV24-1 and TRBJ2-7; D possibly corresponds to TRBD1 (6 bases). The CDR3 contains 16 residues. Trimming stripped 5 bases from V and 7 bases from J, with 23 bases between. CDR1 KGHDR and CDR2 SFDVKD come from the germline V gene. CDR3 nucleotide sequence: TGTGCCACCAGTGCCCCCCCGGGACACCCGAGGTGGGAGCAGTACTTC. Translating gives CATSAPPGHPRWEQYF.

V gene TRBV3-1 (or the pseudogene TRBV3-2) combines with J gene TRBJ1-1; D possibly corresponds to TRBD1 (5 bases). V was shortened by 1 base and J by 4 bases, with 13 bases between the two germline ends. Germline loops: CDR1 LGHDT, CDR2 YNNKEL (reference sequence). This CDR3 is built from 15 residues. CDR3 coding DNA: TGTGCCAGCAGCCAAGCTCGAATGGGGGGCACTGAAGCTTTCTTT. Translating it yields CASSQARMGGTEAFF.

The J gene is TRBJ2-7, the V gene TRBV18; TRBD1 matches at 7 bases. The CDR3 totals 15 residues. The germline CDR1 and CDR2 sequences are KGHSH and LQKENI. Trimming cost V 6 bases and J 1 base; bases outside gene matches: 9. CDR3 sequence (DNA): TGTGCCAGCTCTCTAACCGGGACAGAGTCCTACGAGCAGTACTTC. Translated: CASSLTGTESYEQYF.

J is TRBJ2-1 and V is TRBV3-1 (or the pseudogene TRBV3-2); a possible D gene is TRBD1 (6 bases). CDR3 length: 15 amino acids. Germline assignment: CDR1 LGHDT and CDR2 YNNKEL (reference sequence). With 8 bases removed from V and 2 bases from J, the gap between germline ends came to 16 bases. The CDR3 sequence: CASSGQGITYNEQFF. The CDR3 DNA is TGTGCCAGCTCCGGGCAGGGGATCACCTACAATGAGCAGTTCTTC.

The V call is TRBV7-9, the J call TRBJ1-5; D ambiguous. CDR1 SEHNR and CDR2 FQNEAQ come from the germline V gene (reference sequence). V lost 3 bases, J lost 7 bases, and 13 bases lay in between. The CDR3 loop spans 14 amino acids. The chain's CDR3 is CASSFSERDQPQHF. In nucleotides, the CDR3 is TGTGCCAGCAGCTTTAGCGAGCGAGACCAGCCCCAGCATTTT.

The V and J genes are TRBV5-1 and TRBJ2-1; D remains ambiguous. The V gene lost 0 bases and the J gene lost 6 bases, with 7 bases spanning the gap. Germline V CDR1 and CDR2: SGHRS, YFSETQ. The CDR3 is made up of 13 amino acids. The CDR3 is CASSLGPINEQFF. CDR3 DNA sequence: TGCGCCAGCAGCTTGGGTCCAATCAATGAGCAGTTCTTC.

The V gene is TRBV18, the J gene TRBJ1-3; no definite D call. Germline V gene data show CDR1 as KGHSH and CDR2 as LQKENI. The CDR3 extends over 11 amino acids. V gave up 2 bases and J gave up 15 bases, with 11 bases separating them. CDR3 bases: TGTGCCAGCTCACCAGCGGAGATTGCATATTTT. Amino acids: CASSPAEIAYF.

The chain links TRBV3-1 (or the pseudogene TRBV3-2) to TRBJ1-2; 7 positions match TRBD1. V dropped 7 bases and J dropped 9; count of bases not matched to a gene: 11. Germline-derived CDR1 and CDR2 are LGHDT and YNNKEL (reference sequence). CDR3 length: 13 residues. The CDR3 DNA follows: TGTGCCAGCACCACAACGACAGGGAGTAGCTACACCTTC. Residues: CASTTTTGSSYTF.

The chain employs TRBV5-6 and TRBJ2-2; D uncertain. Deletions cut 4 bases from V and 2 bases from J, with 12 bases between. CDR1 and CDR2 (germline): SGHDT, YYEEEE. This CDR3 has 15 amino acids. The CDR3 DNA is TGTGCCAGCAGCATGTTAACAATAAACACCGGGGAGCTGTTTTTT. This codes for CASSMLTINTGELFF.

The genes are TRBV7-2 and TRBJ2-7; 8 bases map to TRBD1. Per the germline V gene, CDR1 is SGHTA and CDR2 is FQGNSA. The V gene end was trimmed by 5 bases and the J gene end by 3 bases; junction bases not matched to a gene: 9. This CDR3 has 15 amino acids. DNA of the CDR3: TGTGCCAGCAGCGCTCTGACAGGGGTCCGCTACGAGCAGTACTTC. Protein product: CASSALTGVRYEQYF.